A selection of T cell receptor beta chains follows, all from one sample in a study of shared clonotypes between healthy human individuals. Data came from immunoSEQ multiplex PCR; TCRdb stores just in-frame clones and leaves some out. Of about 2 million clones in the sample, just under 95% were seen once. The specimen was naive CD8+ T cells sorted from blood. The receptor set was obtained from a man younger than 35 in good health. Each CDR3 is given with its conserved first and last residue. Each record gives: clone size, J gene, V gene, D gene, CDR3 protein, CDR3 DNA. D genes are given only for firm matches. Size values are once, few and many counts, or a class for expanded clones, and some rows have none.

NA | TRBJ1-1 | TRBV27 | NA | CASSLGALALNTEAFF | TGTGCCAGCAGTTTAGGGGCCCTCGCTTTGAACACTGAAGCTTTCTTT
NA | TRBJ2-7 | TRBV19 | NA | CASSISAGPISYEQYF | TGTGCCAGTAGTATATCTGCGGGGCCGATCTCCTACGAGCAGTACTTC
NA | TRBJ2-7 | TRBV4-1 | NA | CASSARDGGNEQYF | TGCGCCAGCAGCGCCCGGGACGGCGGGAACGAGCAGTACTTC
NA | TRBJ2-2 | TRBV4-1 | NA | CASSLQSGNTGELFF | TGCGCCAGCAGCCTACAGAGCGGGAACACCGGGGAGCTGTTTTTT
NA | TRBJ2-7 | TRBV6-5 | TRBD1 | CASSYGTESYEQYF | TGTGCCAGCAGTTACGGGACAGAGTCCTACGAGCAGTACTTC
NA | TRBJ2-3 | TRBV9 | TRBD2 | CASSVEASGGSTDTQYF | TGTGCCAGCAGCGTAGAGGCTAGCGGGGGCTCCACAGATACGCAGTATTTT
NA | TRBJ1-1 | TRBV27 | NA | CASSYVLNTEAFF | TGTGCCAGCAGTTACGTCCTGAACACTGAAGCTTTCTTT
once | TRBJ2-1 | TRBV13 | TRBD2 | CASSATLAGGPKGPINEQFF | TGTGCCAGCAGCGCGACCCTAGCGGGAGGTCCCAAAGGTCCCATTAATGAGCAGTTCTTC
once | TRBJ1-2 | TRBV27 | TRBD1 | CASSPLPGQLNYGYTF | TGTGCCAGCAGTCCCCTCCCGGGACAGCTTAACTATGGCTACACCTTC
NA | TRBJ2-2 | TRBV4-1 | NA | CASRIYRFSPGELFF | TGCGCCAGCAGGATTTATAGATTCTCGCCCGGGGAGCTGTTTTTT
NA | TRBJ1-1 | TRBV6-5 | NA | CASSYGDTEAFF | TGTGCCAGCAGTTATGGGGACACTGAAGCTTTCTTT
NA | TRBJ1-1 | TRBV7-9 | NA | CASSPPSGGMNTEAFF | TGTGCCAGCAGCCCCCCGTCAGGCGGAATGAACACTGAAGCTTTCTTT
NA | TRBJ2-1 | TRBV27 | TRBD1 | CASSPSGGESYNEQFF | TGTGCCAGCAGTCCCTCAGGGGGAGAATCCTACAATGAGCAGTTCTTC
NA | TRBJ1-1 | TRBV4-3 | NA | CASSQEQAGEAFF | TGCGCCAGCAGCCAAGAGCAAGCCGGTGAAGCTTTCTTT
NA | TRBJ2-3 | TRBV5-4 | TRBD2 | CASSLAWTRGGALSTDTQYF | TGTGCCAGCAGCTTGGCCTGGACCCGCGGGGGGGCCTTAAGCACAGATACGCAGTATTTT
many | TRBJ2-3 | TRBV6-1 | TRBD2 | CASSEAAGGTDTQYF | TGTGCCAGCAGTGAGGCGGCGGGGGGCACAGATACGCAGTATTTT
NA | TRBJ2-5 | TRBV11-2 | NA | CASSFMPGYQETQYF | TGTGCCAGCAGCTTTATGCCAGGGTACCAAGAGACCCAGTACTTC
NA | TRBJ2-7 | TRBV4-1 | NA | CASSQDPAPSSYEQYF | TGCGCCAGCAGCCAAGATCCGGCCCCGAGCTCCTACGAGCAGTACTTC
NA | TRBJ1-5 | TRBV2 | NA | CASTEYGAGLLPQHF | TGTGCCAGCACCGAGTATGGGGCAGGGCTTTTACCCCAGCATTTT
NA | TRBJ2-7 | TRBV19 | NA | CASRGAHYEQYF | TGTGCCAGTAGGGGCGCTCACTACGAGCAGTACTTC
NA | TRBJ2-7 | TRBV4-1 | TRBD1 | CASSFRDSYEQYF | TGCGCCAGCAGCTTCCGGGACAGCTACGAGCAGTACTTC
once | TRBJ2-7 | TRBV11-2 | NA | CASSDAAGPTYEQYF | TGTGCCAGCAGCGACGCCGCCGGGCCCACCTACGAGCAGTACTTC
NA | TRBJ1-1 | TRBV27 | TRBD1 | CASSSGQASYRAEAFF | TGTGCCAGCAGTTCGGGACAGGCTAGTTATAGGGCTGAAGCTTTCTTT
NA | TRBJ2-5 | TRBV15 | NA | CATSQPVREETQYF | TGTGCCACCAGCCAACCTGTCCGGGAAGAGACCCAGTACTTC
once | TRBJ1-2 | TRBV27 | NA | CASSRAEDYGYTF | TGTGCCAGCAGTCGGGCGGAGGACTATGGCTACACCTTC
once | TRBJ2-7 | TRBV6-5 | TRBD2 | CASSYSNGLAGFEQYF | TGTGCCAGCAGTTACTCAAACGGACTAGCGGGATTCGAGCAGTACTTC
NA | TRBJ2-1 | TRBV27 | TRBD2 | CASSHLAGGFYNEQFF | TGTGCCAGCAGCCACTTAGCGGGAGGGTTTTACAATGAGCAGTTCTTC
NA | TRBJ1-6 | TRBV7-9 | TRBD1 | CASSLTVPGQGFGSPLHF | TGTGCCAGCAGCTTAACGGTCCCGGGACAGGGGTTCGGTTCACCCCTCCACTTT